Below are 8 T cell receptor beta chains sequenced from a single sample in a study of radiotherapy plus CTLA-4 blockade in lung cancer. TCRdb keeps only in-frame clones here, not all; method: immunoSEQ multiplex PCR. The data contain fewer than 85,000 clones, 70% to 90% of them seen just once; the ten biggest clones take up about 0.95%. Sequenced material: peripheral blood, taken from a patient treated with radiotherapy plus ipilimumab. The receptors here all came from a human donor with non-small cell lung cancer who had stable disease on radiotherapy plus ipilimumab.

The rearrangement joins TRBV10-3 to TRBJ1-1; no firm D call. The CDR3 consists of 16 residues. V lost 2 bases and J lost 0, with 13 bases in between. CDR1 is ENHRY and CDR2 is SYGVKD in the germline V gene. As DNA, the CDR3 is TGTGCCATCAGTGAGACCTCTCCAGCTTTGAACACTGAAGCTTTCTTT. It translates to CAISETSPALNTEAFF.

The V and J genes are TRBV7-3 and TRBJ2-2; TRBD1 matches at 11 bases. Germline CDR1 SGHTA, CDR2 FQGTGA. CDR3 length: 16 residues. Germline trimming cut 0 bases from V and 4 bases from J; bases unmatched to any gene: 1. The CDR3 DNA reads as TGTGCCAGCAGCTTAACGGGGACAGGGGGCACCGGGGAGCTGTTTTTT. It yields the protein CASSLTGTGGTGELFF.

This clone occurred once. The genes are TRBV5-1 and TRBJ2-6; D gene uncertain. Looked up from germline, CDR1 is SGHRS and CDR2 is YFSETQ. Trimming took off 0 bases at V and 0 bases at J, with 4 bases between the two ends. The CDR3 totals 15 residues. CDR3 coding DNA: TGCGCCAGCAGCTTGGGACACTCTGGGGCCAACGTCCTGACTTTC. Amino acid sequence: CASSLGHSGANVLTF.

V usage is TRBV6-7 and J usage is TRBJ2-4, with D maybe TRBD1 (5 bases). TRBV6-7 counts as an open reading frame of uncertain function. V was shortened by 4 bases and J by 0 bases, with 28 bases between the two germline ends. This CDR3 has 21 residues. The DNA of the CDR3 is TGTGCCAGCAGTTCCCTAAGGCAGGGTAAAAATTATTGTCTAGCCAAAAACATTCAGTACTTC. Its protein is CASSSLRQGKNYCLAKNIQYF.

This chain uses TRBV7-3 with TRBJ2-2; a possible D gene is TRBD2 (6 bases). The CDR3 has 14 amino acids. V lost 5 bases, J lost 1 base, and 8 bases lay in between. Germline V gene data show CDR1 as SGHTA and CDR2 as FQGTGA. Here the CDR3 DNA reads TGTGCCAGCAGCCTTAGCGGGAACACCGGGGAGCTGTTTTTT. Translating gives CASSLSGNTGELFF.

The chain employs TRBV5-1 and TRBJ2-1, with 12 bases matching TRBD1. Germline V gives CDR1 SGHRS, CDR2 YFSETQ. This CDR3 has 15 amino acids. V lost 7 bases, J lost 6 bases, and 8 bases stayed unmatched. CDR3 DNA sequence: TGCGCCAGCGTCCCGGGACAGGGGGCAACCAATGAGCAGTTCTTC. Protein: CASVPGQGATNEQFF.

This chain joins TRBV6-1 and TRBJ2-5, with 13 bases lining up with TRBD2. V lost 2 bases, J lost 5 bases, and 8 bases stayed unmatched. The CDR3 loop spans 17 amino acids. The V gene's germline CDR1 is MNHNS and CDR2 SASEGT. CDR3 nucleotide sequence: TGTGCCAGCAGTGAACCGGGACTAGCGGGAAGATCCGAGACCCAGTACTTC. This gives the protein CASSEPGLAGRSETQYF.

Only one count was recorded for this clone. V gene TRBV7-6 combines with J gene TRBJ2-5, with D unclear. Germline V gene lookup returns CDR1 SGHVS and CDR2 FNYEAQ. This CDR3 is 13 amino acids long. Trimming removed 0 bases from V and 4 bases from J, with 6 bases in between. The CDR3 protein is CASSLAQRETQYF. The CDR3 DNA follows: TGTGCCAGCAGCTTAGCCCAGCGAGAGACCCAGTACTTC.